This T cell receptor beta chain was recovered during a study of cytomegalovirus exposure and HLA in healthy donors (dated by TCRdb to about 2017). Background for the entire study: In an earlier analysis of 587 of the donors, less than 350 Gb of sequence data and about 110 million unique TCR beta sequences from approximately 180 million T cells were reported. Alongside the repertoire data, information on donor age, sex, ethnicity and CMV serostatus was compiled. Among a few hundred genotyped donors of the cohort, an average of 235,054 unique TCR beta nucleotide sequences were sequenced per donor, roughly a sixth of them non-productive. Every discovery cohort repertoire had been produced on one sequencing platform. The aim of the study was to test whether cataloging public T cell receptors could identify signatures of past pathogen exposure. The genetic ancestry cluster associated with self-reported Caucasian donors included over 80% of the roughly 400 genotyped donors. In the later analysis, no new phenotypic data were used to find candidate immune exposures; instead, reliance was placed on TCR beta sequences and their occurrence across donors. An earlier analysis of roughly 600 of the donors used high-throughput TCR beta sequencing to judge whether each TCR beta V gene segment behaved as functional or pseudogenic. HLA typing included class I and class II loci at four-digit resolution. In a later analysis, previously published TCR beta repertoires from 600 to 850 donors were re-analyzed and high-resolution HLA genotyping was added so that TCR occurrence patterns could be studied. Besides the first cohort of around 670 subjects, a separate validation cohort made up of over 100 different subjects was used. In a later genetic analysis, genome-wide SNP genotypes for 398 of the 666 donors were used, and that subset was treated as a discovery cohort. High-throughput TCR immunosequencing, statistical association of individual TCRs with disease status, and machine learning were combined to predict cytomegalovirus infection status. The number of typed donors differed by locus: roughly 629-630 for A, B, C, DRB1 and DQB1; some 500 for DQA1; roughly 600 for DPA1; and roughly 450 for DPB1. Roughly 300 gigabases of sequencing data and tens of millions of unique TCR sequences were included in an early release covering under 650 HLA-typed donors. The study profiled the T cell repertoires of hundreds of subjects by immunosequencing and related them to cytomegalovirus serostatus. Several DR-DQ haplotypes were treated as single units for association and clustering because of strong linkage in the cohort. Findings and caveats that apply to the study as a whole: In a later analysis, around 15,000 TCR beta sequences were associated with specific HLA alleles at a false discovery rate of 0.05. The earlier analysis of around 600 of the donors excluded roughly 17 rarely observed V segments, including chromosome 9 orphons, because counts were too low. In a later analysis, several top co-occurrence clusters were reported to appear linked to parvovirus B19, influenza, CMV and Epstein-Barr virus. When HLA alleles, especially DR and DQ, strongly co-occurred, TCR associations were difficult to assign to individual alleles. Sequencing depth was assumed to be roughly uniform across donors in the presence/absence analyses, though that assumption may not hold. Cytomegalovirus status was reported to be diagnosed by the classifier with high specificity and sensitivity in both the original and validation cohorts. Because HLA typing was missing for some donors at each locus, association tests included only the typed subset. While some public TCRs were present in many individuals, most TCR sequences turned up only very rarely across donors. A later analysis found that most CMV-associated TCR beta chains appeared HLA-restricted, with HLA associations seemingly driven largely by CMV exposure. A later genetic analysis associated a missense DCLRE1C variant with V-gene and J-gene trimming of TCR beta chains, and an independent cohort replicated the association. It was suggested by the authors that the approach could potentially be generalized to other disease states and immunological phenotypes. A further reported finding was that TCR beta sequences accurately predicted the HLA-A and HLA-B alleles for most subjects in the first cohort. A later analysis found that HLA-associated TCR beta chains were more clonally expanded and had lower generation probabilities than equally common non-associated chains. Compared with the 666-donor mean, donors in an Asian-associated ancestry cluster had fewer N-insertions in productive TCRs, according to a later genetic analysis. In a later analysis, TCR association rates were found to vary across HLA loci, with the most associated TCRs seen for DRB1 alleles and the fewest for HLA-C alleles. Because the 87-base-pair reads could not distinguish some IMGT-functional V segments, including TRBV6-2 and TRBV6-3, those segments were excluded. For the cohort, immune exposure information was limited to CMV serostatus. A total of fewer than 200 TCR beta chains were listed by the study as associated with cytomegalovirus. This cohort had only TCR beta chains sequenced, and the lack of alpha or paired-chain data limited which features could be detected. An earlier analysis of 587 of the donors showed that most TCR beta V segments appeared in productive rearrangements either about 90% or about 30% of the time, which broadly matched IMGT annotations. In vitro tests confirmed that three of the cytomegalovirus-associated TCR beta chains recognize cytomegalovirus antigens. Correlated functional status among segregating V segments might reflect linkage disequilibrium, but an unknown experimental factor could not be ruled out. A cluster of highly shared sequence variants was judged likely to be a technical artifact of the sequencing pipeline.

The cohort comprised approximately 700 healthy bone marrow donors. At the time of sampling, all cohort members were nominally healthy, though unrecorded immune exposures were likely present. The donor tested CMV seropositive and was one of the 289 seropositive cohort members. Every donor gave a peripheral blood sample, and the peripheral blood mononuclear cells from that sample were used for TCR beta sequencing. The Qiagen DNeasy Blood Extraction Kit was used to extract genomic DNA from the blood cell samples. CDR1 and CDR2 (MNHNY, SVGAGI) derive from the germline V gene (reference sequence). The CDR3 contains 14 residues, cysteine and phenylalanine counted. The DNA shown is the 42-base CDR3, in frame from base 1. Here V drops 0 bases and J drops 5 bases, and the junction holds 3 bases not matched to any gene. On this clone: Its recognized antigen is unknown. Within one base of it there is no much larger clone, and no base qualities were kept.

The protocol used for the library was the immunoSEQ multiplex PCR assay. The multiplex PCR relied on a mix of 60 forward primers for TCR Vbeta segments and 13 reverse primers for TCR Jbeta segments. The CDR3 region of rearranged TCR beta genes was amplified from genomic DNA with a multiplex PCR assay. The Illumina HiSeq System was used to sequence the amplified TCR beta libraries as 87-base-pair reads. For the original study's pipeline: A later analysis tallied roughly 76 million unique TCR beta chains across the 610 or so repertoires, and about 10 million of those chains were shared by two or more donors. Raw reads were error-corrected and collapsed into unique sequences with a nearest-neighbor algorithm that merged closely related sequences to remove PCR and sequencing errors. V, D and J gene segments were assigned by aligning CDR3 sequences to IMGT reference sequences. For a sequence to be retained, a match of at least six nucleotides was required to both a V gene segment and a J gene segment. A rearrangement counted as productive if the CDR3 had no stop codons and remained in frame with V and J, and every other rearrangement counted as non-productive. CDR3 was defined by IMGT convention, running from the second conserved V-encoded cysteine to the conserved J-encoded phenylalanine. In an earlier analysis of around 540 of the donors, sequences lacking an unambiguous match to a single V gene segment were excluded. In an earlier analysis of approximately 590 of the donors, a V segment was called functional when productive rearrangements were above 56.7%, and segregating when the standard deviation between donors exceeded 5%. A statistical classification framework was built for diagnosing cytomegalovirus status from the catalog of TCR beta chain sequences. In a later analysis, V and J genes were assigned by comparing TCR nucleotide sequences against IMGT/GENE-DB human TR gene sequences. In a later analysis, CDR3 sequences and most-parsimonious VDJ recombination scenarios were assigned using the TCRdist pipeline. In a later analysis, every TCR beta chain was defined by the combination of its CDR3 amino acid sequence and its V-gene family, and reads without a unique V-gene family were dropped. As a way to deal with suspected cross-contamination and a sequencing artifact, a later analysis dropped 500 to 700 nucleotide sequences that were highly shared and had low generation probability. A later analysis calculated a clonal expansion index for each public chain from normalized within-repertoire ranks of inferred template counts. Generation probabilities in a later analysis came from a VDJ recombination model fitted to out-of-frame rearrangements, and those results were checked against IGoR. In a later analysis, hypergeometric tests were used to score TCR-TCR, TCR-HLA and TCR-CMV co-occurrence, with a repertoire-size bias correction applied to TCR pairs. False discovery rates were estimated in a later analysis by permuting HLA or CMV assignments 20 times. In a later analysis, co-occurring TCRs were grouped using DBSCAN, and TCRdist sequence similarity was added for clustering within HLA-allele-positive subsets. Repertoires with fewer than 30,000 or more than 120,000 public chains were left out of co-occurrence clustering, as were a handful of repertoires with anomalous nucleotide sharing. Held by TCRdb, this immuneACCESS table contains in-frame sequences only and omits some clones. Under half of the omission traces to an unresolved V gene where checked; the cause of the rest is unknown. The V and J calls and the clone size are those of that table, but D and trimming were determined from the DNA. A total of approximately 78,000 clones appear in this sample, about 72% of them only once. About a fifth of the sample rests with the top ten.

This receptor was obtained from a man between 40 and 49 years old in good health and CMV-seropositive. Sequences were obtained from PBMCs. The chain is encoded by TRBV6-6 joined to TRBJ2-7; TRBD1 fits 8 bases in the junction. The CDR3 reads CASSYSSGGDEQYF. The sequence in DNA is TGTGCCAGCAGTTACTCTTCAGGGGGCGACGAGCAGTACTTC.